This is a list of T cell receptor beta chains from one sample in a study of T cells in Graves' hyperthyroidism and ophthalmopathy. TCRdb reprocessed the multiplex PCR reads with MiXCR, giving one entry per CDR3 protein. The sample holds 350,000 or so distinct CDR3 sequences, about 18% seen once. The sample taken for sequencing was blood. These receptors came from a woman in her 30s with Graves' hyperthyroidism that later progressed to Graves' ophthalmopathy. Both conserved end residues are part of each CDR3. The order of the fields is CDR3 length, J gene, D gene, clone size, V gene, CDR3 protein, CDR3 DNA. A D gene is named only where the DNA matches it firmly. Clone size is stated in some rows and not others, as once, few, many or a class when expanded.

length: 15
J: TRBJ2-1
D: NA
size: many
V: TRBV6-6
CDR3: CASSYSILGYNEQFF
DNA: TGTGCCAGCAGTTACTCGATATTGGGTTACAATGAGCAGTTCTTC

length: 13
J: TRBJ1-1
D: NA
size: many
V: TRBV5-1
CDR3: CASKGTSDTEAFF
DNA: TGCGCCAGCAAGGGGACCTCGGACACTGAAGCTTTCTTT

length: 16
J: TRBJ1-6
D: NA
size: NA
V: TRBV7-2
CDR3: CASSLDLWSDNSPLHF
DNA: TGTGCCAGCAGCTTAGATTTGTGGTCAGATAATTCACCCCTCCACTTT

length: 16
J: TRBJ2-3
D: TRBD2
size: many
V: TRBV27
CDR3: CASSLFSGGWIDTQYF
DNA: TGTGCCAGCAGTTTATTCTCGGGAGGATGGATCGATACGCAGTATTTT

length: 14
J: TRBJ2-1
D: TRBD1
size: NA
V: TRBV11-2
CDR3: CASSTGQGSNEQFF
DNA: TGTGCCAGCAGCACCGGACAGGGGAGTAATGAGCAGTTCTTC

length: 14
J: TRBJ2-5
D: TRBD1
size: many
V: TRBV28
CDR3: CASSQDREAETQYF
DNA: TGTGCCAGCAGTCAGGACAGGGAAGCAGAGACCCAGTACTTC

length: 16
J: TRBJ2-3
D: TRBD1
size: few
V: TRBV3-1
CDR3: CASSQKAGGLTDTQYF
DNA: TGTGCCAGCAGCCAAAAGGCAGGGGGTCTCACAGATACGCAGTATTTT

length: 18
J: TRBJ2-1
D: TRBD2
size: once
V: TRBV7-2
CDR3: CASSFSGLAGTSYNEHFF
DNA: TGTGCCAGCAGCTTTTCGGGACTAGCGGGGACCTCCTACAATGAGCACTTCTTC

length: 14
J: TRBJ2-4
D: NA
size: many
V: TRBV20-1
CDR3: CSANPAYVVGIQYF
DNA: TGCAGTGCCAACCCCGCCTATGTAGTTGGCATTCAGTACTTC

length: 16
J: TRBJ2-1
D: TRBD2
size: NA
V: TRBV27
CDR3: CASSSGLAGLYNEQFF
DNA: TGTGCCAGCAGTTCGGGACTAGCGGGACTCTACAATGAGCAGTTCTTC

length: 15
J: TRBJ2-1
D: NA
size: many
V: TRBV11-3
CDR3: CASSSGTLNYNEQFF
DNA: TGTGCCAGCAGCTCCGGGACACTCAACTACAATGAGCAGTTCTTC

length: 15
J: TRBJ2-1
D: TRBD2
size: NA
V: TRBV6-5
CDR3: CASSYLSSGRNEQFF
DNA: TGTGCCAGCAGTTACCTGTCTAGCGGTCGGAATGAGCAGTTCTTC

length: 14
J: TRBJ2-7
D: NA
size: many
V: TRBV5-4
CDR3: CASSSKLNRDEQYF
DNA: TGTGCCAGCAGCTCGAAATTGAACAGGGACGAGCAGTACTTC

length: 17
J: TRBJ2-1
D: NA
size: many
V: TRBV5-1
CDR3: CASSLGFRGQVYNEQFF
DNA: TGCGCCAGCAGCTTGGGGTTTCGTGGGCAGGTCTACAATGAGCAGTTCTTC

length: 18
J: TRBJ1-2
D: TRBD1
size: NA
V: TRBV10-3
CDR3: CAISDQSLPGQRIYGYTF
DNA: TGTGCCATCAGTGACCAGTCTCTTCCGGGACAGAGAATATATGGCTACACCTTC

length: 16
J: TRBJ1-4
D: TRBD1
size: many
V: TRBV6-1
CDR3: CASSQTGTATNEKLFF
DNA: TGTGCCAGCAGTCAAACCGGGACAGCAACTAATGAAAAACTGTTTTTT

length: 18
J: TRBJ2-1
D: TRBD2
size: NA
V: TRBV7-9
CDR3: CASSLAAGLAGPYNEQFF
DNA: TGTGCCAGCAGCTTAGCCGCGGGACTAGCGGGCCCATACAATGAGCAGTTCTTC

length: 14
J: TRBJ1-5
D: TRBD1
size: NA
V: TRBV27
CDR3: CASSVTGGGQPQHF
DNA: TGTGCCAGCAGTGTTACAGGGGGAGGTCAGCCCCAGCATTTT

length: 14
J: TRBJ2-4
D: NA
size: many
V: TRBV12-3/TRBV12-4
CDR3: CASSLKLAKNIQYF
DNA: TGTGCCAGCAGCCTCAAGTTAGCCAAAAACATTCAGTACTTC

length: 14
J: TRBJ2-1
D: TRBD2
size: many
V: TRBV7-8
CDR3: CATLAGGLYNEQFF
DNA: TGTGCCACCTTAGCGGGGGGCCTTTACAATGAGCAGTTCTTC

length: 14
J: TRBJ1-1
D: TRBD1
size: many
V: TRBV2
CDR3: CASSGTGRRTEAFF
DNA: TGTGCCAGCAGCGGGACAGGCAGACGCACTGAAGCTTTCTTT

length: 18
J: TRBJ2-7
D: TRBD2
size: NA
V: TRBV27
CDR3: CASSLTGLAGRDGDEQYF
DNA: TGCGCCAGCAGTTTAACGGGACTAGCGGGACGGGACGGCGACGAGCAGTACTTC

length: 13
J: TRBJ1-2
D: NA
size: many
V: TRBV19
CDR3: CASSRAPNYGYTF
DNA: TGTGCCAGTAGTAGAGCCCCAAACTATGGCTACACCTTC

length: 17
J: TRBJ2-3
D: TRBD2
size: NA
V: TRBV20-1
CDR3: CSARVSSGSFRTDTQYF
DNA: TGCAGTGCTAGAGTATCTAGCGGGAGTTTCCGCACAGATACGCAGTATTTT

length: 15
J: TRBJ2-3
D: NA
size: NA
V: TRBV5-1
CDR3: CASSPGMGVTDTQYF
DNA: TGCGCCAGCAGCCCCGGGATGGGGGTCACAGATACGCAGTATTTT

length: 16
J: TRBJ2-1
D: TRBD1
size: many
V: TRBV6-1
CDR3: CASSEKGQGVVNEQFF
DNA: TGTGCCAGCAGTGAAAAGGGCCAGGGGGTTGTCAATGAGCAGTTCTTC

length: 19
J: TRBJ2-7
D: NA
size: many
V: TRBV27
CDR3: CASSLSKWAQGVRFYEQYF
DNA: TGTGCCAGCAGTTTATCGAAGTGGGCACAGGGAGTAAGGTTCTACGAGCAGTACTTC

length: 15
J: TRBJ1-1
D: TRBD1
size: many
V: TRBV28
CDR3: CASSLPTGGNTEAFF
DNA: TGTGCCAGCAGTTTACCTACAGGGGGGAACACTGAAGCTTTCTTT

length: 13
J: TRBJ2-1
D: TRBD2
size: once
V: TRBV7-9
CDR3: CASSSLADNEQFF
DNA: TGTGCCAGCAGCTCGCTAGCGGACAATGAGCAGTTCTTC

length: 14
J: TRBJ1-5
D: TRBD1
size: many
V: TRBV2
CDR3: CASMRDSGNQPQHF
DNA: TGTGCCAGCATGAGGGACAGCGGCAATCAGCCCCAGCATTTT

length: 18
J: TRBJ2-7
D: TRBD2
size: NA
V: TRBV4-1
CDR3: CASSQLGLAGVQPYEQYF
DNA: TGCGCCAGCAGCCAACTCGGACTAGCGGGAGTTCAGCCCTACGAGCAGTACTTC

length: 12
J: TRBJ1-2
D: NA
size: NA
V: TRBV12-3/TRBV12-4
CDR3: CASRGLSYGCTF
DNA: TGTGCCAGCAGGGGGCTGAGCTATGGCTGCACCTTC

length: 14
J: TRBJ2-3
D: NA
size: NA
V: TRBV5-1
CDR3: CASFPGRATDTQYF
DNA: TGCGCCAGCTTCCCCGGGAGAGCCACAGATACGCAGTATTTT

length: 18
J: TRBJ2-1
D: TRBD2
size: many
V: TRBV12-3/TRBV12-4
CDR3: CASSLRYGNRDYYNEQFF
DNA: TGTGCCAGCAGTCTCCGATATGGGAACCGGGACTATTACAATGAGCAGTTCTTC

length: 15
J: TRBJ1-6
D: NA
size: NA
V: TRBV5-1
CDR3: CASRSLSSYNSPLHF
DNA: TGCGCCAGCAGGAGTCTAAGCTCCTATAATTCACCCCTCCACTTT